This T cell receptor beta chain was sequenced for a study of T cell responses to AZD1222 COVID-19 vaccine. Study outcomes and limitations: Reports say nearly half of spike-specific TCRs go after unmutated variant regions. It was only after the peak T cell response that any repertoires were sampled.

Profiling relied on immunoSEQ multiplex PCR, and the TCRdb table lists in-frame clones only, not all of them. Of approximately 120,000 clones in the sample, about 87% were seen once. A note on this clone: The target antigen is unknown.

Trimming removed 0 bases from V and 12 bases from J; junction bases left unmatched: 6. CDR1 is SEHNR, CDR2 FQNEAQ, per germline (reference sequence). The CDR3 has 15 residues. The chain joins TRBV7-9 to TRBJ2-1; 12 bases line up with TRBD1. The TCR comes from an adult in good health. The source was peripheral blood, collected on day 0 of AZD1222 vaccination. The CDR3 DNA sequence: TGTGCCAGCAGCTTAGCCGGGACAGGGGGCCAAGGGCAGTTCTTC. Amino acid sequence: CASSLAGTGGQGQFF. The full variable domain, its missing parts supplied by reference TRBV7-9 and TRBJ2-1, is DTGVSQNPRHKITKRGQNVTFRCDPISEHNRLYWYRQTLGQGPEFLTYFQNEAQLEKSRLLSDRFSAERPKGSFSTLEIQRTEQGDSAMYLCASSLAGTGGQGQFFGPGTRLTVL.